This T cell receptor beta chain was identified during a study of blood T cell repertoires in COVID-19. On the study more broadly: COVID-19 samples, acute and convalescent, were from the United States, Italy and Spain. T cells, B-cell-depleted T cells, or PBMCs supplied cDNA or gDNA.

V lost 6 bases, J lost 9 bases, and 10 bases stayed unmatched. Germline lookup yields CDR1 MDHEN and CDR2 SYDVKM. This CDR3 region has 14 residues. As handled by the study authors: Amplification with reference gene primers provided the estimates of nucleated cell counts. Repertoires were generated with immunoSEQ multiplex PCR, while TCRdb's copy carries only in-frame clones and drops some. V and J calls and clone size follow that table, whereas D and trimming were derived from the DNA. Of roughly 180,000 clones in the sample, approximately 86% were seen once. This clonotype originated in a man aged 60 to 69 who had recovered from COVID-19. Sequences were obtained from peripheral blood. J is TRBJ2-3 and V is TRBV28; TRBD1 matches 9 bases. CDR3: CASRHLDRGTTQYF. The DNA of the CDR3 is TGTGCCAGCAGACACCTGGACAGGGGTACAACGCAGTATTTT.